Listed below are T cell receptor beta chains from one sample, sequenced in a study of shared clonotypes between healthy human individuals. Assay: immunoSEQ multiplex PCR; the TCRdb copy retains only in-frame clones and omits some. The sample has around 200,000 clones; approximately 70% are singletons. Specimen: memory CD4+ T cells sorted from blood. The receptors come from a man aged 25-45 years in good health. Both conserved end residues are part of each CDR3. Fields, in order: J gene, V gene, D gene, clone size, CDR3 protein, CDR3 DNA. The D gene is left open where the match is weak. A clone size is listed for some rows: how often the clone was seen (once, few, many), or a class if it is expanded.

TRBJ1-5,TRBV27,.,.,CASSLNAGSNQPQHF,TGTGCCAGCAGTCTCAACGCGGGGAGCAATCAGCCCCAGCATTTT
TRBJ2-1,TRBV5-4,TRBD1,few,CASSLGGGQGDNEQFF,TGTGCCAGCAGCCTCGGCGGAGGACAGGGAGACAATGAGCAGTTCTTC
TRBJ2-7,TRBV19,.,once,CASSSLGDGYTYF,TGTGCCAGTAGTAGTTTGGGAGACGGATATACGTACTTC
TRBJ1-3,TRBV7-2,.,.,CASSPAVSGNTIYF,TGTGCCAGCAGCCCGGCGGTTTCTGGAAACACCATATATTTT
TRBJ1-2,TRBV30,TRBD1,.,CAGRTGARVYGYTF,TGTGCCGGACGGACAGGGGCGCGTGTCTATGGCTACACCTTC
TRBJ2-5,TRBV2,TRBD2,once,CASSRRGLAGKETQYF,TGTGCCAGCAGTAGGCGGGGACTAGCGGGAAAAGAGACCCAGTACTTC
TRBJ2-5,TRBV18,.,.,CASSPEGKTQYF,TGTGCCAGCTCACCCGAGGGCAAGACCCAGTACTTC
TRBJ1-3,TRBV9,TRBD1,.,CASSVATGALEGNTIYF,TGTGCCAGCAGCGTAGCAACAGGGGCTTTGGAAGGAAACACCATATATTTT
TRBJ2-1,TRBV19,.,.,CASSMGVPSYNEQFF,TGTGCCAGTAGTATGGGGGTTCCCTCCTACAATGAGCAGTTCTTC
TRBJ2-1,TRBV5-1,TRBD1,.,CASSDREDNEQFF,TGCGCCAGCAGCGACAGGGAAGACAATGAGCAGTTCTTC
TRBJ1-2,TRBV28,.,few,CASTREFNYGYTF,TGTGCCAGCACCAGAGAGTTTAACTATGGCTACACCTTC
TRBJ1-4,TRBV4-3,.,few,CASSSGLNEKLFF,TGCGCCAGCAGTTCGGGACTGAATGAAAAACTGTTTTTT
TRBJ2-7,TRBV5-6,TRBD2,.,CASSFGLAGGSYEQYF,TGTGCCAGCAGCTTTGGACTAGCGGGAGGCTCCTACGAGCAGTACTTC
TRBJ2-1,TRBV11-2,TRBD1,.,CASSFRGQDYNEQFF,TGTGCCAGCAGCTTTCGGGGACAGGATTACAATGAGCAGTTCTTC
TRBJ2-7,TRBV19,.,many,CASSIEGIYEQYF,TGTGCCAGTAGTATAGAGGGGATCTACGAGCAGTACTTC
TRBJ2-7,TRBV11-2,.,.,CASSSPRGIRYEQYF,TGTGCCAGCAGCTCCCCTAGAGGGATCCGCTACGAGCAGTACTTC
TRBJ2-1,TRBV18,TRBD2,.,CASSPLTSGSYEQFF,TGTGCCAGCTCACCCCTGACTAGCGGGAGTTATGAGCAGTTCTTC
TRBJ2-2,TRBV15,TRBD2,.,CATSRDLAGSNTGELFF,TGTGCCACCAGCCGCGACCTAGCGGGATCGAACACCGGGGAGCTGTTTTTT
TRBJ2-7,TRBV29-1,.,.,CSVENISDEQYF,TGCAGCGTTGAAAACATTTCGGACGAGCAGTACTTC
TRBJ2-2,TRBV13,.,.,CASSFVQGTAGELFF,TGTGCCAGCAGCTTCGTACAGGGCACCGCCGGGGAGCTGTTTTTT
TRBJ1-5,TRBV28,.,.,CASNQGHQPQHF,TGTGCCAGTAATCAGGGACATCAGCCCCAGCATTTT
TRBJ2-1,TRBV9,TRBD2,.,CASSPSGSGYNEQFF,TGTGCCAGCAGCCCGAGCGGGAGCGGCTACAATGAGCAGTTCTTC
TRBJ2-3,TRBV6-1,TRBD1,.,CAAGQGKADTQYF,TGTGCAGCCGGACAGGGGAAAGCAGATACGCAGTATTTT
TRBJ1-1,TRBV28,.,.,CASSLIVQKNTEAFF,TGTGCCAGCAGTTTAATAGTGCAGAAGAACACTGAAGCTTTCTTT
TRBJ2-3,TRBV29-1,TRBD2,few,CSVDGLAGVSTDTQYF,TGCAGCGTTGACGGACTAGCGGGAGTCAGCACAGATACGCAGTATTTT
TRBJ1-2,TRBV5-1,TRBD1,.,CASSTGQGASYTF,TGCGCCAGCAGCACCGGACAGGGGGCATCCTACACCTTC
TRBJ2-1,TRBV7-2,.,few,CASSLGRLNNEQFF,TGTGCCAGCAGCTTAGGCAGACTTAACAATGAGCAGTTCTTC
TRBJ2-5,TRBV18,.,.,CASSRYQETQYF,TGTGCCAGCTCCCGGTACCAAGAGACCCAGTACTTC
TRBJ1-4,TRBV19,.,.,CASRKGVGEKLFF,TGTGCCAGTAGAAAGGGGGTCGGTGAAAAACTGTTTTTT
TRBJ1-5,TRBV27,TRBD1,.,CASSQLTGGNQPQHF,TGTGCCAGCAGTCAATTGACAGGGGGCAATCAGCCCCAGCATTTT
TRBJ2-1,TRBV5-1,.,.,CASSGKAQTYNEQFF,TGCGCCAGCAGTGGAAAGGCTCAGACATACAATGAGCAGTTCTTC
TRBJ2-7,TRBV6-5,TRBD2,.,CASSSLAGGSYEQYF,TGTGCCAGCAGTTCGCTAGCGGGGGGCTCCTACGAGCAGTACTTC
TRBJ1-5,TRBV6-1,.,few,CASDGRNSNQPQHF,TGTGCCAGTGACGGACGGAATAGCAATCAGCCCCAGCATTTT
TRBJ1-2,TRBV6-1,.,.,CASTPYATGNYGYTF,TGTGCCAGCACCCCCTACGCAACTGGGAACTATGGCTACACCTTC
TRBJ1-4,TRBV5-1,.,.,CASSLVGGEKLFF,TGCGCCAGCAGCTTGGTGGGTGGTGAAAAACTGTTTTTT
TRBJ1-5,TRBV2,.,many,CATGEAQPQHF,TGTGCCACCGGAGAGGCTCAGCCCCAGCATTTT
TRBJ2-5,TRBV11-3,.,.,CASSQLTGETQYF,TGTGCCAGCAGTCAATTGACTGGTGAGACCCAGTACTTC
TRBJ2-7,TRBV29-1,.,.,CSATGVHEQYF,TGCAGCGCTACCGGGGTACACGAGCAGTACTTC
TRBJ2-7,TRBV5-4,.,once,CASSSVGFEQYF,TGTGCCAGCAGCTCGGTGGGGTTCGAGCAGTACTTC
TRBJ2-1,TRBV18,TRBD2,.,CASSLGGLADSYNEQFF,TGTGCCAGCTCACTCGGTGGACTAGCGGACTCCTACAATGAGCAGTTCTTC
TRBJ2-2,TRBV7-8,.,.,CASSSGANTGELFF,TGTGCCAGCAGCTCGGGTGCGAACACCGGGGAGCTGTTTTTT
TRBJ2-1,TRBV5-1,.,once,CASSSSDGGTGRAGEQFF,TGCGCCAGCAGCTCCTCGGACGGAGGGACGGGAAGGGCTGGGGAGCAGTTCTTC
TRBJ1-3,TRBV6-5,.,once,CASRPDGGSGNTIYF,TGTGCCAGCAGGCCCGACGGGGGATCTGGAAACACCATATATTTT
TRBJ1-2,TRBV20-1,.,.,CSARDDGYTF,TGCAGTGCTAGGGATGATGGCTACACCTTC
TRBJ2-2,TRBV7-2,.,.,CASKVPLRDNTGELFF,TGTGCCAGCAAGGTTCCCTTGCGGGATAACACCGGGGAGCTGTTTTTT
TRBJ2-6,TRBV5-1,.,.,CASREVSGANVLTF,TGCGCCAGCAGGGAGGTCTCTGGGGCCAACGTCCTGACTTTC
TRBJ2-1,TRBV29-1,TRBD1,many,CSVARQGGSDEQFF,TGCAGCGTTGCCCGACAGGGGGGCTCGGATGAGCAGTTCTTC
TRBJ2-1,TRBV2,TRBD1,.,CASSSLGQGAYNEQFF,TGTGCCAGCAGTTCCTTAGGACAGGGAGCCTACAATGAGCAGTTCTTC
TRBJ1-1,TRBV18,.,few,CASSRQNTEAFF,TGTGCCAGCTCACGCCAGAACACTGAAGCTTTCTTT
TRBJ2-3,TRBV29-1,.,.,CSVKEGSGIDTQYF,TGCAGCGTCAAAGAGGGGTCGGGGATCGATACGCAGTATTTT
TRBJ2-7,TRBV27,.,.,CASSLVPRGLEQYF,TGTGCCAGCAGTTTAGTCCCACGGGGGCTCGAGCAGTACTTC
TRBJ2-5,TRBV28,.,.,CASSHAGPVSETQYF,TGTGCCAGCAGTCACGCGGGCCCAGTTTCGGAGACCCAGTACTTC
TRBJ1-5,TRBV19,.,few,CASSILHGQPQHF,TGTGCCAGTAGTATCCTCCACGGGCAGCCCCAGCATTTT
TRBJ1-3,TRBV29-1,.,.,CSVDRGGNTIYF,TGCAGCGTTGACAGGGGAGGAAACACCATATATTTT
TRBJ2-1,TRBV9,.,.,CASSERDSGLSYNEQFF,TGTGCCAGCAGCGAACGGGACTCCGGGCTTTCCTACAATGAGCAGTTCTTC
TRBJ2-2,TRBV6-6,.,.,CASRATYRDTGELFF,TGTGCCAGCAGGGCGACCTACAGGGACACCGGGGAGCTGTTTTTT